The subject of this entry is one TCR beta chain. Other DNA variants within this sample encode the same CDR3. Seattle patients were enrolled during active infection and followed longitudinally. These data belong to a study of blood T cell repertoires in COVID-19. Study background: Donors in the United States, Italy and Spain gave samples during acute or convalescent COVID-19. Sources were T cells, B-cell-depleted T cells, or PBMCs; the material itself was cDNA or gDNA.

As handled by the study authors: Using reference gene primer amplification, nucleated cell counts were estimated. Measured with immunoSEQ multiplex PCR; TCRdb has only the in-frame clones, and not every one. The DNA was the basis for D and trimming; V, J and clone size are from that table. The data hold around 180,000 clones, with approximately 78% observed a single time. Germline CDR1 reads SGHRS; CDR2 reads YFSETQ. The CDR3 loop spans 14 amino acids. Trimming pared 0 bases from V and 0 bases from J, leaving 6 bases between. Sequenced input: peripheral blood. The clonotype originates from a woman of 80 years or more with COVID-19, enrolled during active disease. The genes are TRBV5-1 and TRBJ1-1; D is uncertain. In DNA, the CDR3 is TGCGCCAGCAGCTTGGGAGGCTTGAACACTGAAGCTTTCTTT. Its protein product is CASSLGGLNTEAFF. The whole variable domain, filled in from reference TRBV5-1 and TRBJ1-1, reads KAGVTQTPRYLIKTRGQQVTLSCSPISGHRSVSWYQQTPGQGLQFLFEYFSETQRNKGNFPGRFSGRQFSNSRSEMNVSTLELGDSALYLCASSLGGLNTEAFFGQGTRLTVV.